This T cell receptor beta chain was obtained from a study of PD-L1 blockade in urothelial cancer. Background on the study: Blood drawn 3 weeks (second dose) and 6 weeks after treatment start was analyzed.

As to time point: peripheral blood 6 weeks after treatment start. In germline, CDR1 is LGHNT, CDR2 FRNRAP. V lost 5 bases and J 5 bases, leaving 6 bases between the germline ends. This CDR3 comprises 11 residues. Sequenced by immunoSEQ multiplex PCR; TCRdb stores in-frame clones only, minus some. The profile shows tens of thousands of clones, 70% to 85% of them singletons. This chain connects TRBV12-5 to TRBJ2-5; a possible D gene is TRBD2 (6 bases). The input for sequencing was PBMCs, taken around atezolizumab (anti-PD-L1) treatment. This receptor was identified in a man aged 45-60 years with urothelial cancer. Here the CDR3 reads CASGGGETQYF. In DNA form, the CDR3 reads TGTGCTAGTGGTGGGGGGGAGACCCAGTACTTC.